This TCR beta chain was sequenced for a study of cytomegalovirus exposure and HLA in healthy donors. J was trimmed by 8 bases and V by 4 bases; bases with no gene match: 16. The CDR3 totals 16 residues. Germline V gives CDR1 SEHNR, CDR2 FQNEAQ (reference sequence). PCR used 60 Vbeta primers and 13 Jbeta primers. Libraries were prepared by immunoSEQ multiplex PCR; TCRdb keeps only in-frame clonotypes and omits some of them. The table lists 150,000 to 200,000 clones, about three quarters of them singletons. Sequencing was carried out using PBMCs. The chain is built from TRBV7-9 and TRBJ1-2; 7 bases map to TRBD1. This clonotype was sampled from a young man in good health and CMV-seropositive. The CDR3 DNA follows: TGTGCCAGCAGCTCAGGGACAGACTACCTACCTATAGGCTACACCTTC. Its translation: CASSSGTDYLPIGYTF.